This TCR beta chain was recovered during a study of CD8 T cells in ankylosing spondylitis. Study-wide points: Blood from ankylosing spondylitis patients appeared to carry a characteristic roughly 8-variant TCR beta motif. Disease-linked clones displayed a CD8+ phenotype and appeared relatively rarely in peripheral blood. From matched ankylosing spondylitis synovial fluid, disease-linked clones were reportedly recovered at significantly enriched levels.

V lost 1 base, J lost 4 bases, and 10 bases lay in between. Germline V gives CDR1 GTSNPN, CDR2 SVGIG (reference sequence). The CDR3 runs to 13 residues. Libraries for TCR beta were made by quantitative 5'-RACE with molecular barcodes. TCRdb ran MiXCR on the 5' RACE reads and lists one entry per CDR3 protein. There are some 700,000 distinct CDR3 sequences in the sample; about 20% occur only once, and 15% to 20% lies in the top ten. Remarks on this clonotype: Its antigen is not identified.

Material for sequencing was blood, either unsorted or a sorted T cell fraction (not recorded which). The TCR originated in a male donor with ankylosing spondylitis. The chain carries TRBV30 and TRBJ2-5; D uncertain. CDR3 protein: CAWSEFVSETQYF. The CDR3 DNA reads TGTGCCTGGAGTGAGTTTGTCTCAGAGACCCAGTACTTC. Variable domain in full (rest from reference TRBV30 and TRBJ2-5): SQTIHQWPATLVQPVGSPLSLECTVEGTSNPNLYWYRQAAGRGLQLLFYSVGIGQISSEVPQNLSASRPQDRQFILSSKKLLLSDSGFYLCAWSEFVSETQYFGPGTRLLVL.